This TCR beta chain was captured in a study of PD-L1 blockade in urothelial cancer. Study context: Of around 31 patients, about 24 were males with bladder-origin urothelial cancer. General study results and limits: More expansion of tumor-associated blood clones, seen at 3 weeks, marked durable-benefit patients.

Of note for this clone: As yet, its antigen is unknown.

Sequencing used immunoSEQ multiplex PCR; TCRdb keeps in-frame clones, though not all of them. In the table there are some 49,000 clones, 70% to 90% of which are singletons. Each patient supplied 1 to 8 pretreatment and on-treatment samples. The V segment lost 0 bases and the J segment 5 bases; nucleotides outside the gene matches: 2. There are 14 residues in the CDR3. Germline CDR1 reads SGHTA; CDR2 reads FQGNSA. The sequence was obtained from a man in his sixties with urothelial cancer. Sequences were derived from PBMCs, sampled around atezolizumab (anti-PD-L1) treatment. The gene calls are TRBV7-2 and TRBJ2-3; 7 bases agree with TRBD1. The CDR3 DNA is TGTGCCAGCAGCTTAGCCGGACAGGTAGATACGCAGTATTTT. Translated: CASSLAGQVDTQYF.